This T cell receptor beta chain was sequenced during a study of response to subunit inactivated influenza vaccine. Study observations and caveats: The authors suggested that few new T cells are recruited per seasonal influenza vaccination.

TCRdb called the RT-PCR reads again in MiXCR, with one record for every CDR3 protein. The sample has approximately 500,000 distinct CDR3 sequences, around 15% seen once. On this clonotype: Its specificity is unknown.

The V and J ends lost 4 bases and 4 bases, in that order; junction bases with no gene match: 3. The CDR3 is made up of 13 amino acids. Germline CDR1 reads SGHRS; CDR2 reads YFSETQ. This chain uses TRBV5-1 with TRBJ1-2; 8 nucleotides agree with TRBD1. This sequence originates from a man between 50 and 59 years old who received an inactivated influenza vaccine. This specimen was PBMCs from blood, taken roughly 13 days after vaccination. The CDR3 DNA follows: TGCGCCAGCAGCAAAGGACAGGGCTATGGCTACACCTTC. Its protein is CASSKGQGYGYTF.